This T cell receptor beta chain was recorded in a study of Graves' ophthalmopathy and Graves' hyperthyroidism. General observations from the study: Ophthalmopathy progression was predicted with approximately 64% sensitivity and approximately 72% specificity. A model of 13 signatures distinguished ophthalmopathy from stable hyperthyroidism at roughly 87% sensitivity and 81.08% specificity.

Excluded: other autoimmune disease, uncontrolled infection, pregnancy or lactation. This clonotype was recorded at least ten times. Its antigen is as yet unknown. The V gene lost 7 bases and the J gene lost 2 bases, with 5 bases spanning the gap. This CDR3 comprises 12 residues. Germline assignment: CDR1 MNHEY and CDR2 SMNVEV (reference sequence). RNA served as the template for amplifying TCR beta CDR3 regions. An opening RT-PCR round employed HTBI primers and preceded a second-round multiplex PCR. TCRdb passed the multiplex PCR reads through MiXCR, listing each CDR3 protein once. The sample shows tens of thousands of distinct CDR3 sequences, roughly 52% of them seen only once.

This receptor was taken from an adult woman with stable Graves' hyperthyroidism. The J gene is TRBJ2-2, the V gene TRBV27; D unclear. Input material: peripheral blood. The CDR3 here is CASTPNTGELFF. As DNA, the CDR3 is TGTGCCAGCACCCCCAACACCGGGGAGCTGTTTTTT.